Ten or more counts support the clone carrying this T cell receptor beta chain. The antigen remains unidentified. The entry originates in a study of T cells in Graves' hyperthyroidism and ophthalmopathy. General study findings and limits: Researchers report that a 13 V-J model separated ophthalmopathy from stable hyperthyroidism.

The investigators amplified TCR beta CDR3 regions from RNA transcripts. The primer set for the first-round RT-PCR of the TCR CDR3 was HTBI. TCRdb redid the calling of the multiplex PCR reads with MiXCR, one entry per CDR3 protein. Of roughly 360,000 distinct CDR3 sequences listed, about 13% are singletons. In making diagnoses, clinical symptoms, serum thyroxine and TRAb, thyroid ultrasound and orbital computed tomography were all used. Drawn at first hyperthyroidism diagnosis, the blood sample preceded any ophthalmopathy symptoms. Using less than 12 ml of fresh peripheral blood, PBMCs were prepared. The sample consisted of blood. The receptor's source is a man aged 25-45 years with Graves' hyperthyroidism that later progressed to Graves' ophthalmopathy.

Written as DNA, the CDR3 is TGTGCCAGCAGTGACGGGACGAGAAGCAATCAGCCCCAGCATTTT. This sequence encodes CASSDGTRSNQPQHF. The chain employs TRBV6-1 and TRBJ1-5, with TRBD1 as a possible D gene (5 bases). Trimming removed 3 bases from V and 1 base from J, with 10 bases in between. Germline V lookup: CDR1 MNHNS, CDR2 SASEGT. The CDR3 contains 15 residues.